Below, 19 T cell receptor beta chains from the same sample are listed, as sequenced in a study of blood T cells in healthy people across ages (dated by TCRdb to between 2014 and 2017). Library generation was performed with 5' RACE. The listed sequencing device is Illumina HiSeq 2500. The second PCR ran for roughly 7 to 11 cycles and used a J-beta primer mix along with a sample-barcoded 5' primer. Clones were called with MiXCR by TCRdb after fastp trimmed the public reads at Q25, and only in-frame beta chains were retained. Each CDR3 protein gets just one entry, which takes the most common genes and DNA from the rows behind it. The sample yields more than 900,000 distinct CDR3 sequences; roughly 24% were counted once. The ten largest clones take up approximately 0.7% of the sample. These data were also reused for a study on T cells of mothers and their children.

Sequencing used blood. Receptor source: a girl aged 2-9 years in good health.

The rearrangement joins TRBV9 to TRBJ2-5; the match to TRBD1 covers 9 bases. The end of the DNA aligns better with TRBJ2-7, so the J call may be wrong. The CDR3 loop spans 14 amino acids. CDR1 and CDR2 (germline): SGDLS, YYNGEE. CDR3 residues: CASSAWDRVGEQYF. CDR3 sequence (DNA): TGTGCCAGCAGCGCCTGGGACAGGGTGGGCGAGCAGTACTTC.

The chain has TRBV19 and TRBJ2-5; maybe TRBD2 (5 bases). The germline gives CDR1 LNHDA, CDR2 SQIVND (reference sequence). The CDR3 is 14 residues long. Trimming left V 9 bases short and J 5 bases short, with 19 bases between. The CDR3 protein is CASGADGVRETQYF. The CDR3 DNA reads TGTGCCAGCGGAGCGGACGGTGTGCGGGAGACCCAGTACTTC.

The chain is built from TRBV12-3 or TRBV12-4 and TRBJ1-2, with 8 bases aligning to TRBD1. After removal of 5 bases from V and 2 bases from J, the junction contained 4 bases not matched to a gene. The CDR3 sequence is 14 residues long. This CDR3 reads CASSITGGNYGYTF. CDR3 sequence (DNA): TGTGCCAGCAGTATTACAGGGGGAAACTATGGCTACACCTTC.

The rearrangement joins TRBV15 to TRBJ2-7; weak D call: TRBD1 (6 bases). Gene TRBJ2-5 matches the end of the DNA better, so the J call may be wrong. Germline V gives CDR1 LNHNV, CDR2 YYDKDF (reference sequence). The CDR3 consists of 16 residues. In nucleotides, the CDR3 is TGTGCCACCAGCAGAGATTATTGGGACACCCAAGAGACCCAGTACTTC. Its protein product is CATSRDYWDTQETQYF.

This clonotype has just a few counts. This sequence joins TRBV25-1 and TRBJ2-1; D is undetermined. The J call may be wrong; the DNA end is better matched by TRBJ2-5. The germline V gene encodes CDR1 MGHDK and CDR2 SYGVNS. This CDR3 has 12 residues. The CDR3 here is CASSGWAETQYF. CDR3 DNA: TGTGCCAGCAGTGGGTGGGCAGAGACCCAGTACTTC.

This clonotype was counted a few times. The gene calls are TRBV20-1 and TRBJ2-5; D perhaps matches TRBD1 (5 bases). Near its end, the DNA agrees better with TRBJ2-7, so the J call may be wrong. Germline V gives CDR1 DFQATT, CDR2 SNEGSKA (reference sequence). The CDR3 has 13 amino acids. The CDR3 DNA reads TGCAGTGCTAGTATAGGGGATCGGTACGAGCAGTACTTC. It codes for CSASIGDRYEQYF.

This chain connects TRBV5-6 to TRBJ1-6; maybe TRBD1 (5 bases). V dropped 0 bases and J dropped 9 bases, with 16 bases sitting between them. The germline gives CDR1 SGHDT, CDR2 YYEEEE. CDR3 length: 16 amino acids. CDR3 residues: CASSLAHGGIISPLHF. CDR3 DNA: TGTGCCAGCAGCTTGGCCCACGGGGGGATCATTTCACCCCTCCACTTT. Full variable domain (remainder filled in from reference TRBV5-6 and TRBJ1-6): DAGVTQSPTHLIKTRGQQVTLRCSPKSGHDTVSWYQQALGQGPQFIFQYYEEEERQRGNFPDRFSGHQFPNYSSELNVNALLLGDSALYLCASSLAHGGIISPLHFGNGTRLTVT.

This clonotype was seen a handful of times. The chain recombines TRBV20-1 with TRBJ2-1, with 7 bases identical to TRBD2. Germline V lookup: CDR1 DFQATT, CDR2 SNEGSKA (reference sequence). Losses at the gene ends were 2 bases for V and 2 bases for J; bases not matched to a gene: 6. This CDR3 spans 15 amino acids. The CDR3 region has the DNA TGCAGTGCTAGACATAGCGGGCTAGCCTACAATGAGCAGTTCTTC. It translates to CSARHSGLAYNEQFF.

In its sample, this clonotype was seen once. This chain joins TRBV5-1 and TRBJ2-1; a weak D match, TRBD1 (6 bases). The CDR3 loop spans 14 amino acids. In germline, CDR1 is SGHRS, CDR2 YFSETQ. Trimming took 4 bases from V and 10 from J, leaving 18 bases between them. The CDR3 protein is CASSTGTISREQFF. CDR3 DNA: TGCGCCAGCAGCACCGGGACAATATCAAGGGAGCAGTTCTTC.

The chain uses TRBV4-1 and TRBJ1-4, with a weak D call TRBD1 (5 bases). Germline CDR1 and CDR2: MGHRA and YSYEKL. The CDR3 spans 16 residues. V dropped 2 bases and J dropped 8 bases, with 18 bases sitting between them. Here the CDR3 reads CASSQSNPGEGEKLFF. The DNA for the CDR3 is TGCGCCAGCAGCCAATCCAATCCCGGGGAGGGGGAAAAACTGTTTTTT.

This clonotype was detected a few times. This chain uses TRBV3-1 with TRBJ2-5, with D possibly matching TRBD1 (5 bases). V gave up 2 bases and J gave up 11 bases, with 15 bases separating them. CDR3 length equals 13 residues. Germline V lookup: CDR1 LGHDT, CDR2 YNNKEL (reference sequence). CDR3 DNA sequence: TGTGCCAGCAGCCAATTCGCACAGGAAGAGCAGTACTTC. This codes for CASSQFAQEEQYF.

This chain's CDR3 is CRALDSGANVLTF. The CDR3 DNA follows: TGCAGGGCCCTTGACTCTGGGGCCAACGTCCTGACTTTC. The rearrangement links TRBV20-1 to TRBJ2-6; D gene uncertain. In germline, CDR1 is DFQATT, CDR2 SNEGSKA (reference sequence). CDR3 size: 13 residues.

The J gene is TRBJ2-3, the V gene TRBV27; 9 positions match TRBD2. Germline loops: CDR1 MNHEY, CDR2 SMNVEV (reference sequence). The J segment lost 5 bases and the V segment lost 3 bases, leaving 18 bases of the junction unmatched. The CDR3 covers 19 residues. DNA for the CDR3: TGTGCCAGCAGTTTGTATCAGACTAGCGGATTCACATCACAAGATACGCAGTATTTT. It yields the protein CASSLYQTSGFTSQDTQYF.

The chain carries TRBV4-1 and TRBJ2-1; 9 bases map to TRBD2. CDR1 and CDR2 (germline): MGHRA, YSYEKL. The CDR3 contains 19 residues. After removal of 5 bases from V and 0 bases from J, the junction contained 14 bases not matched to a gene. The CDR3 nucleotides are TGCGCCAGCAGCGTGCCGGGACTAGCACTCAGGAGCTCCTACAATGAGCAGTTCTTC. Its protein product is CASSVPGLALRSSYNEQFF.

A single count supports this clonotype. V usage is TRBV20-1 and J usage is TRBJ2-5; 11 nucleotides align to TRBD2. Germline-derived CDR1 and CDR2 are DFQATT and SNEGSKA (reference sequence). With V trimmed by 3 bases and J by 4 bases, 7 bases remained unmatched. The CDR3 spans 15 residues. CDR3 nucleotides: TGCAGTGCTAGTTTAGCGGGAGGGCCGCTAGAGACCCAGTACTTC. It yields the protein CSASLAGGPLETQYF.

This chain connects TRBV2 to TRBJ1-1; D perhaps matches TRBD1 (5 bases). The germline V gene has CDR1 SNHLY and CDR2 FYNNEI. V lost 6 bases and J 3 bases, leaving 17 bases between the germline ends. CDR3 length: 15 residues. The CDR3 DNA reads as TGTGCCAGCAGATATGGGGGGAGGAGGGACACTGAAGCTTTCTTT. The encoded protein is CASRYGGRRDTEAFF.

The rearrangement uses TRBV28 and TRBJ1-5; 7 positions agree with TRBD1. CDR1 is MDHEN, CDR2 SYDVKM, per germline. The CDR3 covers 13 residues. The V and J ends lost 11 bases and 0 bases, in that order; junction bases with no gene match: 4. As DNA, the CDR3 is TGTGCCGGGGGACAGAATAGCAATCAGCCCCAGCATTTT. The encoded protein is CAGGQNSNQPQHF.

This clonotype was counted only a few times. The chain uses TRBV6-2 or TRBV6-3 and TRBJ2-1; no definite D call. There are 13 residues in the CDR3. V shed 8 bases and J shed 8 bases, with 16 bases lying between them. Germline CDR1 reads MNHEY; CDR2 reads SVGEGT. The CDR3 nucleotides read TGTGCCAGCGAAGGAAAGTCGAGCGATGAGCAGTTCTTC. This encodes CASEGKSSDEQFF.

J is TRBJ2-5 and V is TRBV28; a weak D match, TRBD1 (7 bases). The tail of the sequence fits TRBJ2-7 better, so the J call may be wrong. This CDR3 contains 15 residues. Germline CDR1 is MDHEN and CDR2 is SYDVKM. The CDR3 loop reads CASSPGGTAPSEQYF. CDR3 nucleotides: TGTGCCAGCAGCCCCGGAGGGACAGCTCCCAGCGAGCAGTACTTC.